This entry lists 25 T cell receptor beta chains sequenced from one sample in a study of T-cell memory formation after mild COVID-19. One entry per CDR3 protein results from TCRdb running MiXCR on the 5' RACE reads. The sample holds more than 350,000 distinct CDR3 sequences, 20% to 25% seen once. The specimen sequenced was PBMCs or a T cell subset sorted from them (not recorded which). Receptor source: an adult woman who had mild COVID-19 (a few samples of this study predate the infection). Cell type and time point are not known.

Only a few counts were recorded for this clonotype. The V call is TRBV7-9, the J call TRBJ2-1; 7 bases are a match to TRBD2. V shed 4 bases and J 6 bases; nucleotides not matched to a gene: 9. Per germline, CDR1 SEHNR and CDR2 FQNEAQ (reference sequence). CDR3 length: 15 residues. CDR3 bases: TGTGCCAGCAGCTCCCGGCCCTCGGGGGGCAATGAGCAGTTCTTC. As protein: CASSSRPSGGNEQFF.

This clonotype turned up a few times. In DNA, the CDR3 is TGCAGCGTTGTTAGGACAGGAACGCTTGAGCAGTTCTTC. It encodes CSVVRTGTLEQFF. The genes are TRBV29-1 and TRBJ2-1; TRBD1 matches 7 bases. This CDR3 has 13 residues. CDR1 and CDR2 from the germline V gene are SQVTM and ANQGSEA. The ends lost 4 bases at V and 9 bases at J; junction bases unmatched: 9.

The chain couples TRBV18 to TRBJ2-1, with D possibly matching TRBD2 (6 bases). V gave up 4 bases and J gave up 7 bases, with 14 bases separating them. Germline loops: CDR1 KGHSH, CDR2 LQKENI. This CDR3 has 14 residues. Written as DNA, the CDR3 is TGTGCCAGCTCACGTCGCAGGGAGGCGAATGAGCAGTTCTTC. Its protein product is CASSRRREANEQFF.

The table lists this clonotype with many counts. The rearrangement uses TRBV7-6 and TRBJ2-7; tentatively, D is TRBD2 (6 bases). The CDR3 runs 15 residues. The ends were cut back, 5 bases at V and 1 base at J, with 15 bases in the middle. Germline lookup yields CDR1 SGHVS and CDR2 FNYEAQ. CDR3 sequence reads: CASSPSIGTSYEQYF. In DNA, the CDR3 is TGTGCCAGCAGCCCCTCTATAGGGACTTCCTACGAGCAGTACTTC. Together with reference TRBV7-6 and TRBJ2-7, the CDR3 gives the full variable domain: GAGVSQSPRYKVTKRGQDVALRCDPISGHVSLYWYRQALGQGPEFLTYFNYEAQQDKSGLPNDRFSAERPEGSISTLTIQRTEQRDSAMYRCASSPSIGTSYEQYFGPGTRLTVT.

This clonotype appeared a few times. The rearrangement uses TRBV6-5 and TRBJ1-4; 7 bases match TRBD1. CDR3 size: 16 residues. V shed 5 bases, J shed 3 bases, and the junction held 9 bases outside the gene matches. CDR1 is MNHEY, CDR2 SVGAGI, per germline. The CDR3 region has the DNA TGTGCCAGCAGTCGGGAGAGGGGGCGGTCTAATGAAAAACTGTTTTTT. Translating it yields CASSRERGRSNEKLFF.

This clonotype was counted between two and nine times. The rearrangement joins TRBV15 to TRBJ2-3; 8 nucleotides agree with TRBD2. CDR1 is LNHNV, CDR2 YYDKDF, per germline (reference sequence). The CDR3 is 17 amino acids. Losses at the gene ends were 5 bases for V and 3 bases for J; bases not matched to a gene: 13. The CDR3 protein is CATSLGRGGESTDTQYF. CDR3 coding DNA: TGTGCCACCAGCCTAGGTCGGGGGGGCGAGTCAACAGATACGCAGTATTTT.

This clonotype was seen more than once but under ten times. The CDR3 nucleotides read TGTGCCAGCAGCCCCCAAGGGCTAGCGGACTACGAGCAGTACTTC. Residues: CASSPQGLADYEQYF. The chain recombines TRBV5-4 with TRBJ2-7; 7 positions match TRBD2. This CDR3 is 15 amino acids long. CDR1 and CDR2 from the germline V gene are SGHNT and YYREEE (reference sequence). Trimming at V came to 4 bases and at J to 3 bases, leaving 10 bases not matched to a gene.

This chain uses TRBV6-1 with TRBJ1-5, with TRBD1 matching 8 bases. CDR1 MNHNS and CDR2 SASEGT come from the germline V gene. V trimming: 7 bases; J trimming: 3 bases; junction bases outside the gene matches: 11. The CDR3 contains 16 residues. This CDR3 reads CASNRQGTLSNQPQHF. CDR3 coding DNA: TGTGCCAGCAACAGACAGGGGACCCTATCCAATCAGCCCCAGCATTTT.

This chain links TRBV14 with TRBJ2-1; TRBD1 matches at 9 bases. Trimming at V came to 4 bases and at J to 8 bases, leaving 12 bases not matched to a gene. This CDR3 has 16 residues. Germline V gene sequence: CDR1 SGHDN, CDR2 FVKESK. This CDR3 reads CASSRDRAFGFDEQFF. The CDR3 coding sequence is TGTGCCAGCAGCCGGGACAGGGCGTTCGGGTTCGATGAGCAGTTCTTC.

Here the CDR3 reads CASSQPGLRTPYNEQFF. DNA of the CDR3: TGTGCCAGCAGCCAACCGGGCCTCAGGACCCCCTACAATGAGCAGTTCTTC. This rearrangement joins TRBV7-9 to TRBJ2-1, with D hard to call. With 5 bases removed from V and 2 bases from J, the gap between germline ends came to 19 bases. Germline CDR1 reads SEHNR; CDR2 reads FQNEAQ (reference sequence). The CDR3 sequence is 17 residues long.

This clonotype was counted between two and nine times. V gene TRBV24-1 combines with J gene TRBJ1-5; the D is unclear. This CDR3 comprises 13 residues. Trimming removed 5 bases from V and 2 bases from J, with 6 bases in between. From germline, CDR1 is KGHDR and CDR2 SFDVKD. CDR3 DNA sequence: TGTGCCACCAGTGCGGACGGCAATCAGCCCCAGCATTTT. It yields the protein CATSADGNQPQHF.

The rearrangement uses TRBV2 and TRBJ2-7; D might be TRBD1 (6 bases). The CDR3 covers 11 residues. Trimming removed 4 bases from V and 6 bases from J, with 7 bases in between. Per the germline V gene, CDR1 is SNHLY and CDR2 is FYNNEI. The chain's CDR3 is CASSVQGEQYF. In DNA, the CDR3 is TGTGCCAGCAGTGTACAGGGCGAGCAGTACTTC.

This clonotype has a count of ten or more. V usage is TRBV4-2 and J usage is TRBJ2-3; D not certain. This CDR3 region has 13 residues. V gave up 0 bases and J gave up 4 bases, with 5 bases separating them. Germline assignment: CDR1 LGHNA and CDR2 YNFKEQ. CDR3 DNA sequence: TGTGCCAGCAGCCAAGATCCGCCAGATACGCAGTATTTT. Protein: CASSQDPPDTQYF.

The rearrangement uses TRBV11-2 and TRBJ1-1; 9 nucleotides match TRBD1. This CDR3 spans 15 amino acids. After removal of 4 bases from V and 5 bases from J, the junction contained 8 bases not matched to a gene. Per germline, CDR1 SGHAT and CDR2 FQNNGV. The CDR3 protein is CASSSIQGARTEAFF. In DNA form, the CDR3 reads TGTGCCAGCAGCTCCATACAGGGGGCGCGGACTGAAGCTTTCTTT.

This clonotype turned up a few times. This rearrangement joins TRBV4-1 to TRBJ2-7; D is uncertain. Trimming took 0 bases from V and 0 from J, leaving 12 bases between them. Germline loops: CDR1 MGHRA, CDR2 YSYEKL. There are 16 residues in the CDR3. CDR3 in amino acids: CASSQDPSWSSYEQYF. As DNA, the CDR3 is TGCGCCAGCAGCCAAGATCCCAGTTGGAGCTCCTACGAGCAGTACTTC.

The CDR3 loop is CASRRTGGKGEQYF. In nucleotides, the CDR3 is TGTGCCAGCAGACGGACAGGGGGCAAGGGAGAGCAGTACTTC. The genes are TRBV12-3 or TRBV12-4 and TRBJ2-7, with 11 bases aligning to TRBD1. The CDR3 is 14 residues long. V shed 6 bases and J 7 bases; nucleotides not matched to a gene: 8.

The rearrangement uses TRBV4-1 and TRBJ1-1, with 9 bases that match TRBD1. CDR3 length: 14 residues. Germline V lookup: CDR1 MGHRA, CDR2 YSYEKL. After removal of 3 bases from V and 7 bases from J, the junction contained 6 bases not matched to a gene. CDR3: CASSHQQGALEAFF. The CDR3, as DNA: TGCGCCAGCAGCCACCAACAGGGGGCCCTTGAAGCTTTCTTT.

This clonotype was observed a handful of times. This rearrangement joins TRBV29-1 to TRBJ2-7; 8 bases fit TRBD2. The J segment lost 6 bases and the V segment lost 4 bases, leaving 2 bases of the junction unmatched. Germline values: CDR1 SQVTM, CDR2 ANQGSEA. The CDR3 loop spans 11 amino acids. In DNA, the CDR3 is TGCAGCGTTGTAGCGGGGCCCGAGCAGTACTTC. Its translation is CSVVAGPEQYF.

V and J are TRBV5-4 and TRBJ2-7, with a weak D call TRBD1 (6 bases). V gave up 3 bases and J gave up 0 bases, with 16 bases separating them. The V gene's germline CDR1 is SGHNT and CDR2 YYREEE (reference sequence). CDR3 length: 16 residues. In DNA form, the CDR3 reads TGTGCCAGCAGCTCATCAGGGGTTTGGAGCTCCTACGAGCAGTACTTC. Its protein is CASSSSGVWSSYEQYF.

This clonotype was seen only once. A read error may account for a junction end that differs from germline. The genes are TRBV4-2 and TRBJ2-7; TRBD1 is a possible D gene (6 bases). Germline CDR1 and CDR2: LGHNA and YNFKEQ. The CDR3 extends over 14 amino acids. This CDR3 reads CASSQGGLRREQHF. In DNA form, the CDR3 reads TGTGCCAGCAGCCAAGGGGGGCTTCGGCGCGAGCAGCACTTC.

This clonotype occurred many times. This rearrangement joins TRBV5-1 to TRBJ1-1; TRBD1 agrees at 10 bases. The V and J ends lost 0 bases and 7 bases, in that order; junction bases with no gene match: 9. This CDR3 contains 16 residues. The germline V gene has CDR1 SGHRS and CDR2 YFSETQ. The DNA of the CDR3 is TGCGCCAGCAGCTTGGATGGGGGGACAGGGGCGAGTGAAGCTTTCTTT. Protein: CASSLDGGTGASEAFF. Variable domain in full (rest from reference TRBV5-1 and TRBJ1-1): KAGVTQTPRYLIKTRGQQVTLSCSPISGHRSVSWYQQTPGQGLQFLFEYFSETQRNKGNFPGRFSGRQFSNSRSEMNVSTLELGDSALYLCASSLDGGTGASEAFFGQGTRLTVV.

J is TRBJ1-5 and V is TRBV20-1; tentatively, D is TRBD1 (5 bases). Germline assignment: CDR1 DFQATT and CDR2 SNEGSKA (reference sequence). Trimming removed 3 bases at V and 7 bases at J, with 19 bases between. The CDR3 runs to 15 residues. CDR3 region: CSARGLQGDQQPQHF. The DNA for the CDR3 is TGCAGTGCTAGGGGCCTCCAGGGTGATCAGCAGCCCCAGCATTTT.

This clonotype was recorded only once. The chain carries TRBV6-2 or TRBV6-3 and TRBJ1-2; no clear D. Germline V CDR1 and CDR2: MNHEY, SVGEGT. The V end was cut by 1 base, the J end by 4 bases, with 4 bases between. This CDR3 is built from 12 residues. The CDR3 region has the DNA TGTGCCAGCAGTTACTTGGGCTATGGCTACACCTTC. It codes for CASSYLGYGYTF.

This clonotype appeared a few times. This rearrangement joins TRBV6-5 to TRBJ2-1; 8 bases are shared with TRBD2. The V gene's germline CDR1 is MNHEY and CDR2 SVGAGI. J lost 2 bases, V lost 2 bases, and 5 bases had no gene match. The CDR3 runs to 16 residues. In nucleotides, the CDR3 is TGTGCCAGCAGTTACAGCGCGGGAGGACCCTACAATGAGCAGTTCTTC. Amino acid sequence: CASSYSAGGPYNEQFF.

This clonotype was counted a single time. The chain carries TRBV12-3 or TRBV12-4 and TRBJ2-3; TRBD2 might be the D (6 bases). The CDR3 loop spans 15 amino acids. V gave up 4 bases and J gave up 0 bases, with 11 bases separating them. For the CDR3, the DNA is TGTGCCAGCAGTTATCTGGGACTTAGCACAGATACGCAGTATTTT. Protein: CASSYLGLSTDTQYF.